This passage covers 5 T cell receptor beta chains from one sample sequenced in a study of radiotherapy plus CTLA-4 blockade in lung cancer (dated by TCRdb to about 2018). The receptor library was made with the immunoSEQ multiplex PCR assay. TCRdb's version of the immuneACCESS table is confined to in-frame rearrangements and falls short of the full clone set. An unresolved V gene accounts for under half of the shortfall where checked; the remainder is of unknown origin. The sample table contains around 45,000 clones; only one count was recorded for 65% to 70% of them. Around a quarter of the sample rests with the top ten. Sequencing used peripheral blood, obtained from a patient treated with radiotherapy plus ipilimumab. The receptors here all came from a human donor with non-small cell lung cancer who had a partial response to radiotherapy plus ipilimumab.

This clone has just a few counts. The J gene is TRBJ2-1, the V gene TRBV18, with TRBD2 matching over 7 bases. CDR1 and CDR2 from the germline V gene are KGHSH and LQKENI. Trimming cost V 3 bases and J 3 bases; bases outside gene matches: 8. This CDR3 is built from 16 residues. CDR3: CASSPGTTGNYNEQFF. The DNA of the CDR3 is TGTGCCAGCTCACCGGGGACTACCGGGAACTACAATGAGCAGTTCTTC.

J is TRBJ1-5 and V is TRBV12-5, with 7 bases aligning to TRBD1. This CDR3 region has 15 residues. CDR1 is LGHNT and CDR2 is FRNRAP in the germline V gene. V shed 5 bases, J shed 5 bases, and the junction held 9 bases outside the gene matches. DNA of the CDR3: TGTGCTAGTGGTAAACTGACAGGGTGGGATCAGCCCCAGCATTTT. Its translation: CASGKLTGWDQPQHF.

The rearrangement joins TRBV27 to TRBJ1-4, with 8 bases matching TRBD1. The V and J ends lost 4 bases and 8 bases, in that order; junction bases with no gene match: 6. The CDR3 has 14 amino acids. Germline loops: CDR1 MNHEY, CDR2 SMNVEV (reference sequence). The CDR3 DNA follows: TGTGCCAGCAGTTCCGGACAGGGCAGCGAAAAACTGTTTTTT. Protein: CASSSGQGSEKLFF.

This clone has more than one count but fewer than ten. V is TRBV4-1 and J is TRBJ1-4; 8 bases agree with TRBD1. Trimming removed 3 bases from V and 4 bases from J; junction bases left unmatched: 4. The CDR3 totals 15 residues. CDR1 MGHRA and CDR2 YSYEKL come from the germline V gene. The CDR3 nucleotides are TGCGCCAGCAGCCATCCTGACAGGGGTAATGAAAAACTGTTTTTT. Translation gives CASSHPDRGNEKLFF.

This chain links TRBV27 with TRBJ2-2; 11 positions agree with TRBD2. V was clipped by 5 bases and J by 4 bases; unmatched bases: 0. The CDR3 consists of 14 residues. The germline V gene has CDR1 MNHEY and CDR2 SMNVEV (reference sequence). CDR3 coding DNA: TGTGCCAGCAGTCTAGCGGGGGGCACCGGGGAGCTGTTTTTT. As protein: CASSLAGGTGELFF.